The TCR beta chain described here comes from a study of liver allograft versus peripheral blood T cells. Study overall: A comparison was made between T cell receptor repertoires in transplanted livers and those in recipients' peripheral blood. Study-wide findings and caveats: Reported data describe T cell receptor repertoires within liver allografts as differing from those in peripheral blood.

There are 14 residues in the CDR3. Looked up from germline, CDR1 is LNHDA and CDR2 is SQIVND (reference sequence). V lost 5 bases to trimming and J lost 2 bases, with 10 bases between them. TCRdb reprocessed the reads via MiXCR and lists one record per CDR3 protein. This table has about 10,000 distinct CDR3 sequences, about a fifth appearing once. This clonotype is categorized as medium-sized. The target antigen is unknown. The source is a human patient who had a liver transplant. Some T cells may be provided by the graft donor. The V and J genes are TRBV19 and TRBJ2-1, with D perhaps given as TRBD1 or TRBD2 (5 bases each). CDR3 DNA sequence: TGTGCCAGTAGTCTGGGGGACCCCTACAATGAGCAGTTCTTC. It is translated as CASSLGDPYNEQFF.